This TCR beta chain was identified during a study of blood T cells in healthy people across ages. This CDR3 is built from 15 residues. Germline V gene data show CDR1 as MGHRA and CDR2 as YSYEKL. V lost 2 bases and J lost 13, with 21 bases in between. Regarding the study as a whole: Estimates based on one million T cells were treated as lower bounds. Naive T cell percentage by flow cytometry tracked strongly with beta diversity. There was no known CMV status for donors, so expanded clonotype changes were possibly confounded.

A J-beta primer mix and a sample-barcoded 5' primer were used in a second PCR of about 7 to 12 cycles. TCRdb reanalysed the 5' RACE reads using MiXCR and keeps one entry per CDR3 protein. The sample lists about 1,600,000 distinct CDR3 sequences; around 42% were seen once. With regard to this clonotype: Its antigen is as yet unknown.

The sequence was obtained from a woman in her late teens or twenties in good health. Sequences were obtained from blood. The chain links TRBV4-1 to TRBJ2-4; D might be TRBD2 (6 bases). This chain's CDR3 is CASSQTTSTGYGQYF. The CDR3 DNA follows: TGCGCCAGCAGCCAAACCACTAGCACGGGCTACGGGCAGTACTTC.